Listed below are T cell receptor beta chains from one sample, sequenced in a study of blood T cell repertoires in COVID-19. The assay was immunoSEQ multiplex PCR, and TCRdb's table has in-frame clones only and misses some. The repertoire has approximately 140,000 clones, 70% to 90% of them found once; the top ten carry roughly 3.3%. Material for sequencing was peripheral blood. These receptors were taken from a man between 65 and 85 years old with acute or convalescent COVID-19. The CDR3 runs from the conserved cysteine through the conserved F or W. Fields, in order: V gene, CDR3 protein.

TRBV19 CASSMFWDRDQPQHF
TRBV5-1 CASSARGSLNTGELFF
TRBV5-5 CASSLDQGRQGYTF
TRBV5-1 CASSFDQGGYNEQFF
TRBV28 CASSLTSGLAGGNEQFF
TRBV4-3 CASSQEHIYNEQFF
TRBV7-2 CASSRTSGPSYEQYF
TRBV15 CATSRAGGFNEKLFF
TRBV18 CASSGTSANTGELFF
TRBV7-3 CASSFLAGNGNEQFF
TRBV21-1 CASSRQAIQETQYF
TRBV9 CASSHREGSSYEQYF
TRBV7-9 CASSFSSGAQPQHF
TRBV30 CAWSVRARGQETQYF
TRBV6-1 CASSEGTGINSPLHF
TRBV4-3 CASSQDTGDDSPLHF
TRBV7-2 CASSLAGTGYGYTF
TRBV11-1 CASSKDRNNEQFF
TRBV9 CASSARGLSSYNEQFF
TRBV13 CASSLGSLSSYNEQFF
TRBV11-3 CASSLDRNTEAFF
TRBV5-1 CASSLQGSSYNEQFF
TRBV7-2 CASSLARTSGYGELFF
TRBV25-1 CASSDMPSSYNEQFF
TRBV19 CASSMTLPPGAEQFF
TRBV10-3 CAISESGGRQETQYF
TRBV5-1 CASSLVWTSGYNEQFF
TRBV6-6 CASSLEGAQFF
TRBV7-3 CASSFALAGGNTGELFF
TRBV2 CASSFDSQETQYF
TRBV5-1 CASSSGSGNTIYF
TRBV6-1 CASSEFREGSYEQYF